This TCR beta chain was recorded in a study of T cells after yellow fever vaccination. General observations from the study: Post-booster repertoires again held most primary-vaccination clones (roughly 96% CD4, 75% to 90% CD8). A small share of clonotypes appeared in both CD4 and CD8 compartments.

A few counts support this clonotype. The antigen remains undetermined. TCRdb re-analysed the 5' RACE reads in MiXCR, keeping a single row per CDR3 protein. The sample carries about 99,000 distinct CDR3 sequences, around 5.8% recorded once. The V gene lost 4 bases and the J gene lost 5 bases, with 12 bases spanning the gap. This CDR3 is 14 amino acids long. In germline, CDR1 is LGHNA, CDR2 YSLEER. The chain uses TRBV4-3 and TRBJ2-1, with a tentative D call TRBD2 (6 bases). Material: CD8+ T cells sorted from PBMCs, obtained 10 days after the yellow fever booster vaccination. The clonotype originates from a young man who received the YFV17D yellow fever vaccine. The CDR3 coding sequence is TGCGCCAGCAGCCCCCTAGGAGGGGACAATGAGCAGTTCTTC. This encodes CASSPLGGDNEQFF.